The clone carrying this T cell receptor (beta chain) was counted a single time. These data come from a study of T cell responses to AZD1222 COVID-19 vaccine. Only in-frame clones appear in the TCRdb table, and some are missing; sequencing was by immunoSEQ multiplex PCR. The sample includes 150,000 to 180,000 clones, about 90% of them seen just once. The CDR3 is 16 amino acids. Germline assignment: CDR1 LNHDA and CDR2 SQIVND (reference sequence). Trimming took off 6 bases at V and 2 bases at J, with 19 bases between the two ends. The receptor's source is an adult in good health. The sequenced sample was peripheral blood, obtained on day 0 of MenACWY control vaccination. The V and J genes are TRBV19 and TRBJ1-2; no reliable D call. The CDR3 DNA follows: TGTGCCAGTAGCCTCGCTTCCGGGCTATTGAACTATGGCTACACCTTC. This gives the protein CASSLASGLLNYGYTF.